This record concerns one T cell receptor (beta chain) sequence. The specificity of this receptor is unknown. The record has no base qualities; no much larger clone is one base away. The immunoSEQ Assay was used to sequence TCR beta CDR3 regions from DNA. The authors' pipeline ran thus. To compute T cell density, TCR beta template counts were normalized to usable DNA, which was estimated by amplifying housekeeping genes. The preseqR package was used to estimate richness by extrapolating to 400,000 templates for PBMC samples and to 120,000 templates for tissue samples. Clonality was defined by subtracting Pielou's evenness from one. Tissue-enriched TCRs were identified through differential abundance testing performed on productive amino-acid clonotypes, with a minimum total count of 5 and an alpha of 0.1. The Jaccard Index and the Morisita Overlap Index were used to measure how much the repertoires overlapped between compartments. TCR beta CDR3s were clustered by GLIPH together with public tetramer-defined viral CDR3s, and at least three viral sequences plus V-gene enrichment were required for viral motifs. TCRdb re-hosts the immuneACCESS table, in-frame sequences only. Its copies lack some clones; in the studies checked, an unresolved V gene accounts for under half of them, and the cause for the rest is not known. V, J and clone size are taken as reported in that table, and D and trimming were inferred from the DNA itself. In all, the sample holds 20,000 to 30,000 clones, and about 90% of those were seen once. About 31% of the sample comes from the top ten.

The data originate from a study of T cells in localized non-small cell lung cancer (dated by TCRdb to between 2020 and 2021). About the full investigation: Comparing tumors with uninvolved tumor-adjacent lungs, the study looked at the T cell repertoires of fewer than 250 patients with early-stage NSCLC. NSCLC patients had a mean age of roughly 69 years, and around 130 were male and about a hundred female. The cohort comprised approximately 240 treatment-naïve NSCLC patients with resected, localized lung tumors.

What the authors observed across the whole study: Multi-region tumor sequencing was not performed, so intratumor heterogeneity could not be excluded. Uninvolved tumor-adjacent lung showed the highest T cell clonality, higher than tumor, which suggests more focused antigenic responses in the uninvolved tumor-adjacent lung. Of the top 100 tumor clones, a median of roughly 56 were detected in paired uninvolved adjacent lung; around 30 were also among that lung's top 100. Longer overall survival was associated with higher T cell density in blood, whereas shorter survival was associated with higher clonality in adjacent lung. Since the design was exploratory, TCR variables were selected using unadjusted p-values with no false-discovery rate correction.

Spanning cysteine to phenylalanine, the CDR3 consists of 15 amino acids. Of all the DNA, just the CDR3 is kept, 45 bases in frame from base 1. CDR1 and CDR2 were assigned from the germline V gene as SGHRS and YFSETQ. V is reduced by 0 bases and J by 2 bases, leaving a spacing of 9 bases between them. At diagnosis, tumor, uninvolved tumor-adjacent lung and peripheral blood were collected and then preserved as a mix of FFPE and fresh-frozen material. For TCR repertoire profiling, the blood samples were analyzed as peripheral blood mononuclear cells. This chain joins TRBV5-1 to TRBJ2-1, with no confident D gene call. The receptor's source is a male donor aged 60 or over with stage I squamous cell lung carcinoma. The specimen comprised peripheral blood, sampled before any cancer treatment. Here the CDR3 is given as CASSLGTPPYNEQFF. The sequence in DNA is TGCGCCAGCAGCTTGGGGACGCCTCCCTACAATGAGCAGTTCTTC.